This T cell receptor (beta chain) was profiled in a study of blood T cell repertoires in COVID-19. Study-level background: Acute and convalescent COVID-19 samples came from the United States, Italy and Spain. T cells, B-cell-depleted T cells, or PBMCs provided the cDNA or gDNA that served as material.

Germline trimming cut 7 bases from V and 10 bases from J; bases unmatched to any gene: 7. From germline, CDR1 is SGHRS and CDR2 YFSETQ. This CDR3 is built from 14 residues. In the authors' methods: Amplification with reference gene primers provided the estimates of nucleated cell counts. Sequenced by immunoSEQ multiplex PCR; TCRdb stores in-frame clones only, minus some. V and J calls and clone size follow that table, whereas D and trimming were derived from the DNA. Of about 200,000 clones listed, roughly nine tenths were seen once; the top ten hold under 0.9%. The gene calls are TRBV5-1 and TRBJ2-1, with TRBD2 identical over 14 bases. The sequence was collected from a man in his forties with acute or convalescent COVID-19. Material: peripheral blood. In DNA form, the CDR3 reads TGCGCCAGCCAGGGACTAGCGGGAGTAGGGGAGCAGTTCTTC. Protein sequence: CASQGLAGVGEQFF.